The T cell receptor (beta chain) under discussion was sequenced for a study of OX40 agonist ivuxolimab in advanced cancers. About the research overall: At 0.01 to 10 mg/kg, ivuxolimab was administered intravenously to patients every 2 weeks. Three individuals attained partial responses, comprising one hepatocellular carcinoma case and two cutaneous melanoma cases. Study conclusions and caveats: Doses of 0.1 to 3.0 mg/kg were accompanied by clonal expansion of CD4+ and CD8+ blood T cells by week 6.

Sequencing was performed with immunoSEQ multiplex PCR; in TCRdb, only in-frame clones are kept and a portion is missing. Of around 35,000 clones detected, 80% to 95% appear once; the ten largest clones hold roughly a third. V lost 5 bases to trimming and J lost 9 bases; unmatched junction nucleotides: 6. The CDR3 runs 15 residues. Per germline, CDR1 SGHNT and CDR2 YENEEA. In regard to this clone: The antigen is unknown.

V and J are TRBV11-3 and TRBJ2-1; 14 bases match TRBD2. The sequencing here drew on CD4+ or CD8+ T cells sorted from blood, taken in a trial of the OX40 agonist ivuxolimab. The TCR was taken from an adult with an advanced solid tumor such as melanoma, head and neck, liver or kidney cancer. Here the CDR3 DNA reads TGTGCCAGCAGCCCAGGACTAGCGGGAGGTTGTGAGCAGTTCTTC. Protein sequence: CASSPGLAGGCEQFF.